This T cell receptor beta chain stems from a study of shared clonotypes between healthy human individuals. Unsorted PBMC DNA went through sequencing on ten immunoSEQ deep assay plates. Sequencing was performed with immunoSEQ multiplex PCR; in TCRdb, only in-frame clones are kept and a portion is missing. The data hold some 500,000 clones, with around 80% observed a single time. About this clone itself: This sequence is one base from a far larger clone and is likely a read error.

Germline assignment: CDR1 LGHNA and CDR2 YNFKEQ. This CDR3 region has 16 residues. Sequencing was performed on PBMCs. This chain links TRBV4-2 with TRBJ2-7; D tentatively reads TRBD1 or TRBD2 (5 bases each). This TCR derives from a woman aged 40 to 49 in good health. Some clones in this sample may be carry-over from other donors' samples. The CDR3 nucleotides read TGTGCCAGCAGCCAAGACGAGGGGCAGGGCGTCGACGAGCAGTGCTTC. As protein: CASSQDEGQGVDEQCF.